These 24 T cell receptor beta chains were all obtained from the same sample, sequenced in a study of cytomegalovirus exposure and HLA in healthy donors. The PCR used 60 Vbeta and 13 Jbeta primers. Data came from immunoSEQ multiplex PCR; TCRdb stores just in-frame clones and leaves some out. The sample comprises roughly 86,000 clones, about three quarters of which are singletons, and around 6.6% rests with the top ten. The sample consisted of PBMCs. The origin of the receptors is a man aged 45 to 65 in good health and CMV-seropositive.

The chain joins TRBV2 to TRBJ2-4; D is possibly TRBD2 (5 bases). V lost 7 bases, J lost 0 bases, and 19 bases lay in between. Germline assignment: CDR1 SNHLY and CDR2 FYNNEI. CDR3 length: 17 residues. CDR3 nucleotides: TGTGCCAGCACTACGGGCGGAGGCCCAGTAGCCAAAAACATTCAGTACTTC. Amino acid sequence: CASTTGGGPVAKNIQYF. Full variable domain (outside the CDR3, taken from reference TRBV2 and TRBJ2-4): EPEVTQTPSHQVTQMGQEVILRCVPISNHLYFYWYRQILGQKVEFLVSFYNNEISEKSEIFDDQFSVERPDGSNFTLKIRSTKLEDSAMYFCASTTGGGPVAKNIQYFGAGTRLSVL.

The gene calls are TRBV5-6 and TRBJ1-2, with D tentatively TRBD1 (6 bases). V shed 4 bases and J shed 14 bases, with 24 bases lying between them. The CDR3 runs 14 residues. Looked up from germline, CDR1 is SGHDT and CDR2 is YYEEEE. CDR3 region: CASSRGQGYDRSTF. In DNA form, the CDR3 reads TGTGCCAGCAGCCGCGGTCAAGGGTACGACAGGAGTACCTTC.

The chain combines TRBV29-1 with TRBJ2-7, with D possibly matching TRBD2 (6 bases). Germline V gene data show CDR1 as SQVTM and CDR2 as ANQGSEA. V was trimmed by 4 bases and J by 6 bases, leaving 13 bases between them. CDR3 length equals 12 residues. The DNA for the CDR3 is TGCAGCGTTGGCGGGGAACGACTCGAGCAGTACTTC. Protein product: CSVGGERLEQYF.

The CDR3 sequence is CASSQTGTGEDGYTF. CDR3 nucleotide sequence: TGTGCCAGCAGCCAGACCGGGACAGGGGAAGATGGCTACACCTTC. The V and J genes are TRBV13 and TRBJ1-2; TRBD1 aligns across 10 bases. The CDR3 is made up of 15 amino acids. Germline V gene sequence: CDR1 PRHDT, CDR2 FYEKMQ (reference sequence). V lost 5 bases to trimming and J lost 6 bases; unmatched junction nucleotides: 9.

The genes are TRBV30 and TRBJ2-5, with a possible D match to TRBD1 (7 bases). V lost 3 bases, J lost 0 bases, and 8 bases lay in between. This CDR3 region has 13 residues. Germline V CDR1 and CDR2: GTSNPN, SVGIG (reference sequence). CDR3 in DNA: TGTGCCTGGAGCAGGGGGGACCAAGAGACCCAGTACTTC. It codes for CAWSRGDQETQYF.

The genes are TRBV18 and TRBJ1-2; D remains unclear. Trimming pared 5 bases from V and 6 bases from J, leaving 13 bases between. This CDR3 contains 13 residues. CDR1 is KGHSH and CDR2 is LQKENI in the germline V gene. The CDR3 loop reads CASSKNGDDGYTF. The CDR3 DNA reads TGTGCCAGCTCAAAAAACGGGGATGATGGCTACACCTTC.

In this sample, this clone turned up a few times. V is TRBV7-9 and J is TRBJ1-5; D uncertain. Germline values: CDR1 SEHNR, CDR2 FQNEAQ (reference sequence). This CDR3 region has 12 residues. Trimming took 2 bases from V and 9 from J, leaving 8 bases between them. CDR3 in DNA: TGTGCCAGCAGCTTATTGGGCTGGCCCCAGCATTTT. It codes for CASSLLGWPQHF.

The CDR3 protein is CASRDSSHYEQYF. The CDR3 region has the DNA TGTGCCAGCAGGGACAGTTCCCACTACGAGCAGTACTTC. This chain links TRBV2 with TRBJ2-7, with D possibly TRBD1 on 6 matching bases. The V end lost 6 bases, the J end lost 3 bases, and 12 bases lay between the germline ends. The CDR3 consists of 13 residues. The germline gives CDR1 SNHLY, CDR2 FYNNEI.

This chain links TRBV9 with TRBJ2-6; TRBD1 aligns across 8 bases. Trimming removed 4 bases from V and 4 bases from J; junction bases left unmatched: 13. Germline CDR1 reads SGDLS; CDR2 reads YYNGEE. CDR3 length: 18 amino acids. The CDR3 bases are TGTGCCAGCAGCCCCGGGACAGGCCTAAGGTGGGGGGCCAACGTCCTGACTTTC. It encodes CASSPGTGLRWGANVLTF.

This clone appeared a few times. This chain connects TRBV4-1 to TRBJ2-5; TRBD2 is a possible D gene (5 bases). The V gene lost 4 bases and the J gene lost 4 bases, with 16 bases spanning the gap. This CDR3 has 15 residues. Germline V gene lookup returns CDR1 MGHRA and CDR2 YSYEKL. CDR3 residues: CASSLTHSEGETQYF. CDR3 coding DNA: TGCGCCAGCAGCCTGACTCACTCAGAGGGAGAGACCCAGTACTTC.

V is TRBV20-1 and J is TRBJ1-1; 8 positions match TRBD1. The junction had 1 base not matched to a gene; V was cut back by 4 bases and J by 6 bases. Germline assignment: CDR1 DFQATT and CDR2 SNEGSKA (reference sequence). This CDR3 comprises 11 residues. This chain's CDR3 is CSATQGAEAFF. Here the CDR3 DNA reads TGCAGTGCTACACAGGGGGCTGAAGCTTTCTTT.

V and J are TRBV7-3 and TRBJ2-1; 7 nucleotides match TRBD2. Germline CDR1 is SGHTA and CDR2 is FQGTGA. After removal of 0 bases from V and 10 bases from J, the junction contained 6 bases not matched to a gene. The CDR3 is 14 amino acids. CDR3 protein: CASSLTSGRDEQFF. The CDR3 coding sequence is TGTGCCAGCAGCTTAACGTCAGGGAGGGACGAGCAGTTCTTC.

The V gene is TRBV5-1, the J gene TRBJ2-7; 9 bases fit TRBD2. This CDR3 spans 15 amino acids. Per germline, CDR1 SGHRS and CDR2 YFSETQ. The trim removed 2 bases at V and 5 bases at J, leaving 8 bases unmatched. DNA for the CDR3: TGCGCCAGCAGCTTTACTAGCGGGCCGTCCGACGAGCAGTACTTC. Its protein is CASSFTSGPSDEQYF.

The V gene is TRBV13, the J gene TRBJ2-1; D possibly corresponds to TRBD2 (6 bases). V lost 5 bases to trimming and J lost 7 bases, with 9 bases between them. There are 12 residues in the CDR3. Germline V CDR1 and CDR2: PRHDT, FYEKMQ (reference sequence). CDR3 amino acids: CASSLAGNEQFF. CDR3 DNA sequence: TGTGCCAGCAGCCTGGCGGGGAATGAGCAGTTCTTC. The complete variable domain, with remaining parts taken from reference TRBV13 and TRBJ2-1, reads AAGVIQSPRHLIKEKRETATLKCYPIPRHDTVYWYQQGPGQDPQFLISFYEKMQSDKGSIPDRFSAQQFSDYHSELNMSSLELGDSALYFCASSLAGNEQFFGPGTRLTVL.

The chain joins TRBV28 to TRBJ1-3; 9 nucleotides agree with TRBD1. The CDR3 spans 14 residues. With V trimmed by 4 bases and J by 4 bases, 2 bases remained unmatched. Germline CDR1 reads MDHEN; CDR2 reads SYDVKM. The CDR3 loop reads CASSWGTGGNTIYF. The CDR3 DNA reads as TGTGCCAGCAGTTGGGGGACAGGGGGAAACACCATATATTTT. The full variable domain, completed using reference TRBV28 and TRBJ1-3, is DVKVTQSSRYLVKRTGEKVFLECVQDMDHENMFWYRQDPGLGLRLIYFSYDVKMKEKGDIPEGYSVSREKKERFSLILESASTNQTSMYLCASSWGTGGNTIYFGEGSWLTVV.

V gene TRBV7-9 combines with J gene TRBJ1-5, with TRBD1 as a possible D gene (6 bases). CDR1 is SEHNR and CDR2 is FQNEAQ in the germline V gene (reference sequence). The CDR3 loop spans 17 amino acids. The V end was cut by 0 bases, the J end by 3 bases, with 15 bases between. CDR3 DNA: TGTGCCAGCAGCTTAGCTGCAGGGGCTTTGGACAATCAGCCCCAGCATTTT. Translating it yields CASSLAAGALDNQPQHF.

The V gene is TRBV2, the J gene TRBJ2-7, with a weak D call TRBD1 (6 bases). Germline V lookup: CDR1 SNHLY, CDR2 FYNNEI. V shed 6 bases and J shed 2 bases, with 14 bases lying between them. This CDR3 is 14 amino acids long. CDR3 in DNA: TGTGCCAGCAGCGAGACACAGGGCCCCTACGAGCAGTACTTC. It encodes CASSETQGPYEQYF.

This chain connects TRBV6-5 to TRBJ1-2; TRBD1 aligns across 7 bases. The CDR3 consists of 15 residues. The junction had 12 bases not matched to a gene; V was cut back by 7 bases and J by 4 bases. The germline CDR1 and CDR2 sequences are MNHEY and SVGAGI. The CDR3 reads CASTPKQGLVYGYTF. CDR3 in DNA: TGTGCCAGCACCCCGAAACAGGGGTTGGTCTATGGCTACACCTTC.

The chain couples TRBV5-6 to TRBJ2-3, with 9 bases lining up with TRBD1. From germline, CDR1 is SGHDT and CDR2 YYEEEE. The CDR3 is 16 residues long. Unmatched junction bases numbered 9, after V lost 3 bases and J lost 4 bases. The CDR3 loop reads CASSYPHGTGPDTQYF. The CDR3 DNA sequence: TGTGCCAGCAGCTACCCCCACGGGACAGGGCCAGATACGCAGTATTTT.

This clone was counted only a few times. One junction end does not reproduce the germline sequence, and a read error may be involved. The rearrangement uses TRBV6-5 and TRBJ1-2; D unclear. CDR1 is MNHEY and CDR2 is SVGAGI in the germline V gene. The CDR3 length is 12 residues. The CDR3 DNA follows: TGTGCCAGCAGTACGGGTCGGCTTGGCTACCCCTTC. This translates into CASSTGRLGYPF.

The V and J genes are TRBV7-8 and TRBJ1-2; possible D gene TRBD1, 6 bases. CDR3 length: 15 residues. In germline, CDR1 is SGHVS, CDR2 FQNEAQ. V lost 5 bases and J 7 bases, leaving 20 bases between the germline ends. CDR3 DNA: TGTGCCAGCAGCCTCCGGGACATCACACGTGGTGGCTACACCTTC. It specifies CASSLRDITRGGYTF.

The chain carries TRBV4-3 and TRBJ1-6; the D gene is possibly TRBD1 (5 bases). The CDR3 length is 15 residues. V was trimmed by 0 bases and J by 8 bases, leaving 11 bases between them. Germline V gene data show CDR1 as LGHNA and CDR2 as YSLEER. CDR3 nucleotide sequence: TGCGCCAGCAGCCAAGATGAGACAGTTTATTCACCCCTCCACTTT. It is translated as CASSQDETVYSPLHF.

CDR3 nucleotides: TGTGCCAGCAGTTCCTCGGACTGGCGAGATACGCAGTATTTT. Its translation is CASSSSDWRDTQYF. The chain uses TRBV25-1 and TRBJ2-3, with D possibly being TRBD2 (5 bases). Trimming cost V 5 bases and J 5 bases, with 14 bases left between them. Germline lookup yields CDR1 MGHDK and CDR2 SYGVNS. The CDR3 sequence is 14 residues long.

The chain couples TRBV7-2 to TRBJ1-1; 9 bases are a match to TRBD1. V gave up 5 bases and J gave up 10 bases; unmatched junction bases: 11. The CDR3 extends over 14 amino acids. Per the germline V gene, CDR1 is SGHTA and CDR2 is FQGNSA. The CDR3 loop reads CASSLATGGSGAFF. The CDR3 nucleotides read TGTGCCAGCAGCCTGGCCACAGGGGGCAGCGGAGCTTTCTTT.